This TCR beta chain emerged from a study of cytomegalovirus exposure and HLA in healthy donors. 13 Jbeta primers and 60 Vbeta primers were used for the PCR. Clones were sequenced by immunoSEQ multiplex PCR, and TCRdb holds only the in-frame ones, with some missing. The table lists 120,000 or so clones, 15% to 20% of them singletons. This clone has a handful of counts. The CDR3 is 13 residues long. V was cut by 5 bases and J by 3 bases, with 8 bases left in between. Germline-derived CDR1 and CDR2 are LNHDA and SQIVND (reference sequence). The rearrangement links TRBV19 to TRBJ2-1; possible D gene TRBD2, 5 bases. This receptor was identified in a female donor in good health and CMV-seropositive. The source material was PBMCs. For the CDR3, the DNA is TGTGCCAGTAGTGTCGGACTCTACAATGAGCAGTTCTTC. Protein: CASSVGLYNEQFF.